This T cell receptor (beta chain) derives from a study of CD8+CD57+ T cells in acquired aplastic anemia. Study-wide context: The average for DNA from sorted CD4+ and CD8+ cells was around 3.4 ug. Whole-study results and caveats: A set of twenty-nine CD8+ CDR3 sequences was shared between patients and controls, and these sequences appeared highly expressed in patients.

The template for TCR beta VDJ and CDR3 sequence profiling was genomic DNA. TCRdb re-called the reads through MiXCR, storing one row per CDR3 protein. This sample carries some 280,000 distinct CDR3 sequences, approximately 55% of them seen once, and the ten largest clones take 7% to 9%. CDR3 length: 17 amino acids. The ends were cut back, 3 bases at V and 1 base at J, with 18 bases in the middle. Germline-derived CDR1 and CDR2 are LNHNV and YYDKDF (reference sequence). This clonotype was picked up many times. The antigen remains undetermined. The chain has TRBV15 and TRBJ1-1, with D possibly being TRBD1 (6 bases). Sequencing input: sorted CD4+, CD8+, or CD8+CD57+ T cells (not recorded which) from PBMCs. The receptor comes from a human donor with severe aplastic anemia or a healthy control (not recorded which). CDR3 nucleotides: TGTGCCACCAGCAGGGATGGGGGGGCGAGAGAGAACACTGAAGCTTTCTTT. Its translation is CATSRDGGARENTEAFF.